Listed below are T cell receptor beta chains from one sample, sequenced in a study of response to subunit inactivated influenza vaccine. One entry per CDR3 protein, called by TCRdb with MiXCR from the RT-PCR reads. The sample has approximately 680,000 distinct CDR3 sequences, 15% to 17% seen once; the top ten hold more than 9%. Sequencing was performed on PBMCs from blood, taken 11 to 12 days after vaccination. These receptors came from a man in his fifties who received an inactivated influenza vaccine. Each CDR3 is given with its conserved first and last residue. The order of the fields is clone size, J gene, D gene, V gene, CDR3 DNA, CDR3 protein. A D gene is named only where the DNA matches it firmly. Not all rows give a size; the values are once, few, many and, for expanded clones, a class.

>many|TRBJ2-2|NA|TRBV7-2
TGTGCCAGCAGCTTAAGTCAGGTCACCGGGGAGCTGTTTTTT
CASSLSQVTGELFF
>NA|TRBJ2-3|TRBD2|TRBV20-1
TGCAGTGCTAGCGCAGGGAGGGTTACAGATACGCAGTATTTT
CSASAGRVTDTQYF
>NA|TRBJ2-3|NA|TRBV28
TGTGCCAGCAGTTTCCGTGGGAGTGAGACAGATACGCAGTATTTT
CASSFRGSETDTQYF
>NA|TRBJ2-2|TRBD2|TRBV7-2
TGTGCCAGCAGCTTATTGGGGGGGATCATTAACACCGGGGAGCTGTTTTTT
CASSLLGGIINTGELFF
>few|TRBJ1-4|NA|TRBV7-9
TGTGCCAGCAGCTCCCAGGGTATGGCTAATGAAAAACTGTTTTTT
CASSSQGMANEKLFF
>few|TRBJ2-1|NA|TRBV7-9
TGTGCCAGCAGCTCCCCCAGGAATGAGCAGTTCTTC
CASSSPRNEQFF
>few|TRBJ1-5|NA|TRBV12-3/TRBV12-4
TGTGCCAGCAGTTTGGACAGTTCTTATCAGCCCCAGCATTTT
CASSLDSSYQPQHF
>many|TRBJ2-1|NA|TRBV7-2
TGTGCCAGCAGCTTAACGGGACTCCCTAGGGATGAGCAGTTCTTC
CASSLTGLPRDEQFF
>few|TRBJ2-1|NA|TRBV2
TGTGCCAGCAGTGACGACCGGGCTCGAGGCAATGAGCAGTTCTTC
CASSDDRARGNEQFF
>many|TRBJ2-1|NA|TRBV12-3/TRBV12-4
TGTGCCAGCAGTCTTTTCCACAATGAGCAGTTCTTC
CASSLFHNEQFF
>many|TRBJ2-5|TRBD2|TRBV29-1
TGCAGCGTTGAAGAGGGGACTAGCGGAGAGACCCAGTACTTC
CSVEEGTSGETQYF
>few|TRBJ2-5|TRBD2|TRBV3-1
TGTGCCAGCAGCCAAAGGCTAGCGGTCTACCAAGAGACCCAGTACTTC
CASSQRLAVYQETQYF
>NA|TRBJ2-2|TRBD1|TRBV9
TGTGCCAGCAGTCGTCCCGGGACAGGGACCGGGGAGCTGTTTTTT
CASSRPGTGTGELFF
>NA|TRBJ2-7|NA|TRBV7-2
TGTGCCAGCAGCTCGGACCCCAAAGGCGGCGAGCAGTACTTC
CASSSDPKGGEQYF
>NA|TRBJ2-7|NA|TRBV5-1
TGCGCCAGCAGCTTGGGGGTTCCAACCTCCTCCTACGAGCAGTACTTC
CASSLGVPTSSYEQYF
>few|TRBJ2-1|TRBD2|TRBV4-2
TGTGCCAGCAGCCAACCGACTAGCGGGAGGGCTAATGAGCAGTTCTTC
CASSQPTSGRANEQFF
>few|TRBJ2-7|NA|TRBV12-3/TRBV12-4
TGTGCCAGCAGTTTATCATACAGGATACCCGAGCAGTACTTC
CASSLSYRIPEQYF
>NA|TRBJ2-7|TRBD2|TRBV20-1
TGCAGTGCTACCGGGACTAGCGGGTCTTGGAGCTCCTACGAGCAGTACTTC
CSATGTSGSWSSYEQYF
>few|TRBJ2-3|NA|TRBV20-1
TGCAGTGCTCTCCTTAGGGACGCGAGCACAGATACGCAGTATTTT
CSALLRDASTDTQYF
>NA|TRBJ2-5|NA|TRBV20-1
TGCAGTGCTAGAGTCTCTAGGCAAGAGACCCAGTACTTC
CSARVSRQETQYF
>NA|TRBJ1-2|TRBD1|TRBV18
TGTGCCAGCTCACCACCAGACAGGGCATCACACATCTATGGCTACACCTTC
CASSPPDRASHIYGYTF
>NA|TRBJ2-2|NA|TRBV7-8
TGTGCCAGCAGCCTCCCCCAGGGATACACCGGGGAGCTGTTTTTT
CASSLPQGYTGELFF
>many|TRBJ2-2|NA|TRBV25-1
TGTGCCATCGGAACCGGGGAGCTGTTTTTT
CAIGTGELFF
>few|TRBJ2-7|NA|TRBV28
TGTGCCAGCAGTTTATTTCGCGGGTTCTACTACGAGCAGTACTTC
CASSLFRGFYYEQYF
>few|TRBJ2-7|NA|TRBV7-9
TGTGCCAGCAGCTTGGGGATAGCCTACGAGCAGTACTTC
CASSLGIAYEQYF
>few|TRBJ2-7|NA|TRBV28
TGTGCCAGCAGTTTCGCGCTCAAGGGGGACTACGAGCAGTACTTC
CASSFALKGDYEQYF
>NA|TRBJ2-1|TRBD2|TRBV11-2
TGTGCCAGCAGCCACGGACGGCAGCGGGGGGATATATACAATGAGCAGTTCTTC
CASSHGRQRGDIYNEQFF
>NA|TRBJ1-4|TRBD1|TRBV5-1
TGCGCCAGCAGCTTGGCCGGGACAGGGGCGGAAAAACTGTTTTTT
CASSLAGTGAEKLFF
>NA|TRBJ2-5|NA|TRBV11-2
TGTGCCAGCAGCTTAGAAACAGGGACGAGAGAGACCCAGTACTTC
CASSLETGTRETQYF
>few|TRBJ2-3|TRBD1|TRBV25-1
TGTGCCAGCAGTGAGACAGGGCGCGGGCAGTATTTT
CASSETGRGQYF
>few|TRBJ1-2|TRBD1|TRBV20-1
TGCAGTGCGGATGGCGGGACAGGCTATGGCTACACCTTC
CSADGGTGYGYTF
>NA|TRBJ2-3|TRBD1|TRBV29-1
TGCAGCGGGGGGACAGGGAGCACAGATACGCAGTATTTT
CSGGTGSTDTQYF
>few|TRBJ2-7|NA|TRBV2
TGTGCCAGCACCGCGGGGTACGAGCAGTACTTC
CASTAGYEQYF
>NA|TRBJ2-7|TRBD1|TRBV4-3
TGCGCCAGCAGCCAGGAGGACAGGCCTGCCTCCTACGAGCAGTACTTC
CASSQEDRPASYEQYF
>NA|TRBJ1-2|NA|TRBV7-2
TGTGCCAGCAGCTTAGTTGGGACATGGAACTTC
CASSLVGTWNF
>NA|TRBJ2-4|NA|TRBV7-9
TGTGCCAGCAGCTTAGCCGAGGGCTGGAACATTCAGTACTTC
CASSLAEGWNIQYF
>NA|TRBJ1-4|TRBD1|TRBV30
TGTGCCTGGAGTCCCGGGACAGGGTATAGAGAAAAACTGTTTTTT
CAWSPGTGYREKLFF
>few|TRBJ1-5|TRBD1|TRBV12-3/TRBV12-4
TGTGCCAGCAGACAGGGACAGGGGGATCAGCCCCAGCATTTT
CASRQGQGDQPQHF
>NA|TRBJ2-2|NA|TRBV4-3
TGCGCCAGCAGCCAAGGGTGGGGGCCCGGGGAGCTGTTTTTT
CASSQGWGPGELFF
>NA|TRBJ1-5|NA|TRBV20-1
TGCAGTGCTACGCAGTTTAGCAATCAGCCCCAGCATTTT
CSATQFSNQPQHF
>many|TRBJ2-3|NA|TRBV10-3
TGTGCCACCCACGGGGGAACAGATACGCAGTATTTT
CATHGGTDTQYF
>few|TRBJ1-1|NA|TRBV6-2/TRBV6-3
TGTGCCAGCAGTTCGGCCCCCGGGGGAACTGAAGCTTTCTTT
CASSSAPGGTEAFF
>NA|TRBJ2-1|TRBD1|TRBV20-1
TGCAGTGCTCCCCCTAGAGGGGGCACCTACAATGAGCAGTTCTTC
CSAPPRGGTYNEQFF
>few|TRBJ2-4|NA|TRBV3-1
TGTGCCAGCAGCCAAACAGAATTAAACATTCAGTACTTC
CASSQTELNIQYF
>NA|TRBJ2-4|TRBD1|TRBV6-6
TGTGCCAGCAGAGACAGGGGGGCAAACATTCAGTACTTC
CASRDRGANIQYF
>few|TRBJ2-7|TRBD1|TRBV28
TGTGCCAGCAGTTTCGACAGGGGGCCGTACGAGCAGTACTTC
CASSFDRGPYEQYF
>NA|TRBJ2-7|NA|TRBV20-1
TGCAGTGCTAGTCGCACAAGGCGGAACGAGCAGTACTTC
CSASRTRRNEQYF
>many|TRBJ1-1|TRBD1|TRBV7-9
TGTGCCAGCAGCACGGACAGGGGGGATATGAACACTGAAGCTTTCTTT
CASSTDRGDMNTEAFF
>few|TRBJ2-5|TRBD2|TRBV12-3/TRBV12-4
TGTGCCAGCAGTTTACGGGGACTAGACGGGGGAGGGACCCAGTACTTC
CASSLRGLDGGGTQYF
>NA|TRBJ2-7|NA|TRBV7-2
TGTGCCAGCAGCAAAGCAGGGTTGAGAAACGAGCATTACTTC
CASSKAGLRNEHYF
>few|TRBJ2-3|NA|TRBV29-1
TGCAGCGTTCTCCCAGTCACAGATACGCAGTATTTT
CSVLPVTDTQYF
>few|TRBJ2-7|NA|TRBV20-1
TGCAGTGCTAGAGATCGTGTCCAGGTCGACTACGAGCAGTACTTC
CSARDRVQVDYEQYF